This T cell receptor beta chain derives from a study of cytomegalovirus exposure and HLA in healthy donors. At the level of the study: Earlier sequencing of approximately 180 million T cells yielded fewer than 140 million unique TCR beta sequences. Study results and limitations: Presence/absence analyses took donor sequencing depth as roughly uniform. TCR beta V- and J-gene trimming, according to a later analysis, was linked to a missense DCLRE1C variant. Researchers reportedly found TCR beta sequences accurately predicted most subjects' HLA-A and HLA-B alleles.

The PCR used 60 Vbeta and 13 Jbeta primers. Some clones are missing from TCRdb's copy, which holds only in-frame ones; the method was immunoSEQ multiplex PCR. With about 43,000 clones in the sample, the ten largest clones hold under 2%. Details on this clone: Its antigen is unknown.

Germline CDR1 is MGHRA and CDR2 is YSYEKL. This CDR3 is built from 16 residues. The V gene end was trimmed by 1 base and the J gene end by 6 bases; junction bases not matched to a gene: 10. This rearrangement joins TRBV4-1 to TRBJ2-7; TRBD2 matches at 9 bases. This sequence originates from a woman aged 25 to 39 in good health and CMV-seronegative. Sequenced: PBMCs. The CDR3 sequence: CASSQVGLAGLAEQYF. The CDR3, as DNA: TGCGCCAGCAGCCAAGTAGGTCTAGCGGGACTCGCCGAGCAGTACTTC.